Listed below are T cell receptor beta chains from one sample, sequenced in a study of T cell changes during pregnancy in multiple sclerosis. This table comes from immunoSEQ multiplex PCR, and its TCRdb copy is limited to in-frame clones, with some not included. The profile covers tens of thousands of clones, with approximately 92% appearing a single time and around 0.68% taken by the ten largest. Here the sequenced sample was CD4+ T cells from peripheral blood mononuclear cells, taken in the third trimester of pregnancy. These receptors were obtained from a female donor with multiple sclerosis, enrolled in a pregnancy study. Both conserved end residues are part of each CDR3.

CDR3aa: CASRSTGSNTEAFF
v_gene: TRBV6-4
len: 14
j_gene: TRBJ1-1

CDR3aa: CASSFLEVPDTQYF
v_gene: TRBV5-1
len: 14
j_gene: TRBJ2-3

CDR3aa: CASSLRGAKNIQYF
v_gene: TRBV5-1
len: 14
j_gene: TRBJ2-4

CDR3aa: CAISVYGSGANVLTF
v_gene: TRBV10-3
len: 15
j_gene: TRBJ2-6

CDR3aa: CASSQDQVGSGNEQFF
v_gene: TRBV4-1
len: 16
j_gene: TRBJ2-1

CDR3aa: CASSSTGSAYGYTF
v_gene: TRBV5-1
len: 14
j_gene: TRBJ1-2

CDR3aa: CASSEGPESYEQYF
v_gene: TRBV9
len: 14
j_gene: TRBJ2-7

CDR3aa: CASSPSGGATEAFF
v_gene: TRBV18
len: 14
j_gene: TRBJ1-1

CDR3aa: CAGRTDTYEQYF
v_gene: TRBV2
len: 12
j_gene: TRBJ2-7

CDR3aa: CAWALGTGAATNEKLFF
v_gene: TRBV30
len: 17
j_gene: TRBJ1-4

CDR3aa: CASSLRGTGGTETQYF
v_gene: TRBV5-6
len: 16
j_gene: TRBJ2-5

CDR3aa: CASVEYPGSYNEQFF
v_gene: TRBV5-1
len: 15
j_gene: TRBJ2-1

CDR3aa: CASSQIAGPYEQYF
v_gene: TRBV7-2
len: 14
j_gene: TRBJ2-7

CDR3aa: CASQPQGGRVSGANVLTF
v_gene: TRBV19
len: 18
j_gene: TRBJ2-6

CDR3aa: CASSTAPRGGSSFHYGYTF
v_gene: TRBV5-4
len: 19
j_gene: TRBJ1-2

CDR3aa: CASSLQGLSTDTQYF
v_gene: TRBV5-1
len: 15
j_gene: TRBJ2-3

CDR3aa: CSVEGQGNTEAFF
v_gene: TRBV29-1
len: 13
j_gene: TRBJ1-1

CDR3aa: CATRGLAAYNEQFF
v_gene: TRBV19
len: 14
j_gene: TRBJ2-1

CDR3aa: CASGLGTRTGGECGEKLFF
v_gene: TRBV12-5
len: 19
j_gene: TRBJ1-4

CDR3aa: CASSPTGNYGYTF
v_gene: TRBV4-2
len: 13
j_gene: TRBJ1-2

CDR3aa: CASSLAGTSGGYEQYF
v_gene: TRBV7-9
len: 16
j_gene: TRBJ2-7

CDR3aa: CASSTGTTIEQYF
v_gene: TRBV7-8
len: 13
j_gene: TRBJ2-7

CDR3aa: CASSLDSGRWNEQFF
v_gene: TRBV5-1
len: 15
j_gene: TRBJ2-1

CDR3aa: CASSQWGVGANVLTF
v_gene: TRBV14
len: 15
j_gene: TRBJ2-6

CDR3aa: CASSSDYGYTF
v_gene: TRBV6-6
len: 11
j_gene: TRBJ1-2

CDR3aa: CASSLHQRERGEQYF
v_gene: TRBV7-2
len: 15
j_gene: TRBJ2-7

CDR3aa: CASTPLVGSGRALQTQYF
v_gene: TRBV11-2
len: 18
j_gene: TRBJ2-5

CDR3aa: CASRLPAGYGYTF
v_gene: TRBV28
len: 13
j_gene: TRBJ1-2

CDR3aa: CASSSRKTGAGANVLTF
v_gene: TRBV27
len: 17
j_gene: TRBJ2-6

CDR3aa: CASSLGAGANYEQYF
v_gene: TRBV7-6
len: 15
j_gene: TRBJ2-7

CDR3aa: CASSQDGTSKFF
v_gene: TRBV4-1
len: 12
j_gene: TRBJ2-1

CDR3aa: CASSSPGTATSGGTDTQYF
v_gene: TRBV7-2
len: 19
j_gene: TRBJ2-3

CDR3aa: CASSYPGGAGQSSGNTIYF
v_gene: TRBV28
len: 19
j_gene: TRBJ1-3

CDR3aa: CASSGMTGFGNTIYF
v_gene: TRBV19
len: 15
j_gene: TRBJ1-3

CDR3aa: CASSKHAGELFF
v_gene: TRBV9
len: 12
j_gene: TRBJ2-2

CDR3aa: CASRSSGGLGEKLFF
v_gene: TRBV11-2
len: 15
j_gene: TRBJ1-4

CDR3aa: CASSLSGTGNEQYF
v_gene: TRBV7-9
len: 14
j_gene: TRBJ2-7

CDR3aa: CASTLGAGGLYEQYF
v_gene: TRBV11-2
len: 15
j_gene: TRBJ2-7

CDR3aa: CASSSHNQPQHF
v_gene: TRBV27
len: 12
j_gene: TRBJ1-5

CDR3aa: CASSLNAGTGELFF
v_gene: TRBV7-2
len: 14
j_gene: TRBJ2-2

CDR3aa: CASSQTSREQYF
v_gene: TRBV6-6
len: 12
j_gene: TRBJ2-7

CDR3aa: CASSLDNWDSSYEQYF
v_gene: TRBV28
len: 16
j_gene: TRBJ2-7

CDR3aa: CAWRLAGLSTDTQYF
v_gene: TRBV30
len: 15
j_gene: TRBJ2-3

CDR3aa: CSVGAPPVDEQYF
v_gene: TRBV29-1
len: 13
j_gene: TRBJ2-5

CDR3aa: CASSTDRGLATNEKLFF
v_gene: TRBV19
len: 17
j_gene: TRBJ1-4

CDR3aa: CSGGGADTQYF
v_gene: TRBV20-1
len: 11
j_gene: TRBJ2-3

CDR3aa: CASSRGSSTEAFF
v_gene: TRBV6-5
len: 13
j_gene: TRBJ1-1

CDR3aa: CASSLGHLGEQYF
v_gene: TRBV11-1
len: 13
j_gene: TRBJ2-7

CDR3aa: CALVPQLATPYEQYF
v_gene: TRBV30
len: 15
j_gene: TRBJ2-7

CDR3aa: CATQGQGNQPQHF
v_gene: TRBV10-3
len: 13
j_gene: TRBJ1-5

CDR3aa: CASSFHITATDTQYF
v_gene: TRBV5-1
len: 15
j_gene: TRBJ2-3